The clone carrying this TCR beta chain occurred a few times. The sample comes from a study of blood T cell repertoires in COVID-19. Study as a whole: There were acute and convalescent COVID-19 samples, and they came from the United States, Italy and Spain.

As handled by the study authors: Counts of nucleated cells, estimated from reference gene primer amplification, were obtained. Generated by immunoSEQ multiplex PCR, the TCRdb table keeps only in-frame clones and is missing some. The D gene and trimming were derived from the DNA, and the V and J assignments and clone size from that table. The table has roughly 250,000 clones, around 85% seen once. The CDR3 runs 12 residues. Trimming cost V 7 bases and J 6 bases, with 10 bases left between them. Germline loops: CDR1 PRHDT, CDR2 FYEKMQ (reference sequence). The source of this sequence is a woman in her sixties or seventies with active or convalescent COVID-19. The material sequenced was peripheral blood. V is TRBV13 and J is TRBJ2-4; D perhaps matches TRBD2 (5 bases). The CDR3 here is CASKHEGNIQYF. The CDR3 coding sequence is TGTGCCAGCAAGCACGAGGGAAACATTCAGTACTTC.